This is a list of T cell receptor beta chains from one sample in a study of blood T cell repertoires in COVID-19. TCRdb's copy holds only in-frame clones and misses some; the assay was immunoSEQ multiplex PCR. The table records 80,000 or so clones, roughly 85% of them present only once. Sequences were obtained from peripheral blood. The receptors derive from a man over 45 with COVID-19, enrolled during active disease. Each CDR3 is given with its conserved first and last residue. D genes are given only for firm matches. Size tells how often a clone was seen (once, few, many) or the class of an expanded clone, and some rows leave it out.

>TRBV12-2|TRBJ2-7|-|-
TGTGCAAGTCGCTTAGCGGTTGGGACTAGCGGGAGGGTCCGCTCCTACGAGCAGTACTTC
CASRLAVGTSGRVRSYEQYF
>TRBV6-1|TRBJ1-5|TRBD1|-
TGTGCCAGCAGTGAAGTCAGCTGGACAGGGGATAGCAATCAGCCCCAGCATTTT
CASSEVSWTGDSNQPQHF
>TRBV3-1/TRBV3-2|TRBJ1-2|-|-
TGTGCCAGCAGCCACCACGGGGAGGGACATGGCTACACCTTC
CASSHHGEGHGYTF
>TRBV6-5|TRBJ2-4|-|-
TGTGCCAGCAGAACTAGGAGTGGAGAAAGACAGTACTTC
CASRTRSGERQYF
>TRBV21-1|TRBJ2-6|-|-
TGTGCCAGCAGCAAAGATGTGGAGGGGGCGGCTGGGGCCAACGTCCTGACTTTC
CASSKDVEGAAGANVLTF
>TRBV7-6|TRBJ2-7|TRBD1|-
TGTGCCAGCAGCTTAGACAGGGGGGCATACGAGCAGTACTTC
CASSLDRGAYEQYF
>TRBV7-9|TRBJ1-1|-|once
TGTGCCAGCAGCTTTAGGGAGAGGGACACTGAAGCTTTCTTT
CASSFRERDTEAFF
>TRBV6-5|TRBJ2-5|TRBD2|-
TGTGCCAGCAAACGAGCGGGAGGGCCAGACTACTTC
CASKRAGGPDYF
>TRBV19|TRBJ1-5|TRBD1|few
TGTGCCAGTAGTATTTATGGACAGGGGGGTCCTAGCAATCAGCCCCAGCATTTT
CASSIYGQGGPSNQPQHF
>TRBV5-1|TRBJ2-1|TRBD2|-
TGCGCCAGCAGCTTTATAGCGGGCTCCTACAATGAGCAGTTCTTC
CASSFIAGSYNEQFF
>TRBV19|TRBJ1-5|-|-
TGTGCCAGTAAGCGGGCAGGGCGGAATCAGCCCCAGCATTTT
CASKRAGRNQPQHF
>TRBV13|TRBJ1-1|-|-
TGTGCCAGCAGCTCATACAGGGTTTCTGAAGCTTTCTTT
CASSSYRVSEAFF
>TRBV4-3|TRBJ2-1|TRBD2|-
TGCGCCAGCAGCCAAGAACCCCCCGGGCTAGCGGGTGGGAATGAGCAGTTCTTC
CASSQEPPGLAGGNEQFF
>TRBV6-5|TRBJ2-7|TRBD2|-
TGTGCCAGCAGTTACACTAGCGGGAAGGGCGAGCAGTACTTC
CASSYTSGKGEQYF
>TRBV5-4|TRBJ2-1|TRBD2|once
TGTGCCAGCAGAACGACTAGCGGGAGTTTCCGGGAGCAGTTCTTC
CASRTTSGSFREQFF
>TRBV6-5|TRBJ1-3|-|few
TGTGCCAGCACTACCTACAGGGGAAACACCATATATTTT
CASTTYRGNTIYF
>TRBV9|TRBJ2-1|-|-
TGTGCCAGCAGCGGGGCGGGATCCCACAATGAGCAGTTCTTC
CASSGAGSHNEQFF
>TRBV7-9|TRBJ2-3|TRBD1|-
TGTGCCAGCAGCTTAACAGGGGACCCCGATACGCAGTATTTT
CASSLTGDPDTQYF
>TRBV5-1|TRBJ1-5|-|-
TGCGCCAGCAGCTTGGACGGAGATAGCAATCAGCCCCAGCATTTT
CASSLDGDSNQPQHF
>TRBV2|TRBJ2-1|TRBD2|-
TGTGCCAGCAGGCCCTCCCCTCGACTAGCGGGAGTCTCCTACAATGAGCAGTTCTTC
CASRPSPRLAGVSYNEQFF
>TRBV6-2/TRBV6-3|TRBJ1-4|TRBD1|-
TGTGCCAGCAGCTCCGGGACAGGGAACGAAAAACTGTTTTTT
CASSSGTGNEKLFF
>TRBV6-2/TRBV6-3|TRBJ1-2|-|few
TGTGCCAGCAGTTACACTCTGTCCAACTATGGCTACACCTTC
CASSYTLSNYGYTF
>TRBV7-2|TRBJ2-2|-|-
TGTGCCAGCAGCTTAATACGGGTGGGGCGGAAAACCGGGGAGCTGTTTTTT
CASSLIRVGRKTGELFF
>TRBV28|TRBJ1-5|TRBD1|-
TGTGCCAGCATTCTCGGGACAGGGTGGGGCAATCAGCCCCAGCATTTT
CASILGTGWGNQPQHF
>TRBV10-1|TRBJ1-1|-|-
TGCGCCAGCAGTGCGGGGAACACTGAAGCTTTCTTT
CASSAGNTEAFF
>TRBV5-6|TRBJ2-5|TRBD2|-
TGTGCCAGCAGCTATATTAGCGGGAGGGCCCGAGAGACCCAGTACTTC
CASSYISGRARETQYF
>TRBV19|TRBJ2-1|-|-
TGTGCCAGTAGCCTCACCGGGGCCTACAATGAGCAGTTCTTC
CASSLTGAYNEQFF
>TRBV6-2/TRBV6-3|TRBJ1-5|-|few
TGTGCCAGCAGTTACCCCAGGGAGGGCTCTCAGCCCCAGCATTTT
CASSYPREGSQPQHF
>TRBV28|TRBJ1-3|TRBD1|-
TGTGCCAGCAGTTTACTACCGGTGACAGGGGGCCCTGTCTCTGTTGGAAACACCATATATTTT
CASSLLPVTGGPVSVGNTIYF
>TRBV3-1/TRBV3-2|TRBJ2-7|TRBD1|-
TGTGCCAGCAGCCAAGGGACAGGTTCCGTATACGAGCAGTACTTC
CASSQGTGSVYEQYF
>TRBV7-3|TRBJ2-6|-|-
TGTGCCAGCAGCTCCTCAGGAAGACCTGGGGCCAACGTCCTGACTTTC
CASSSSGRPGANVLTF
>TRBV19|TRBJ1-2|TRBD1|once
TGTGCCAGTAGTAACAGGGGGCCGGAGAATGGCTACACCTTC
CASSNRGPENGYTF
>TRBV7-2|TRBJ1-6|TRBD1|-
TGTGCCAGCAGCCCCTACAGGGGCCGAGATTCACCCCTCCACTTT
CASSPYRGRDSPLHF
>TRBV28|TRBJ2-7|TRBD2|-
TGTGCCAGCAGTCCTAGGTTTGGGACTAGCAGAGTTCCCCAATACGAGCAGTACTTC
CASSPRFGTSRVPQYEQYF
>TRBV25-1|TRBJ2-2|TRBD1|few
TGTGCCACCCGGGACAGGGGAGGGGTCACCGGGGAGCTGTTTTTT
CATRDRGGVTGELFF
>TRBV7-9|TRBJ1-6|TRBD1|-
TGTGCCAGCAGCTTTGGACAGGGGAATTCACCCCTCCACTTT
CASSFGQGNSPLHF
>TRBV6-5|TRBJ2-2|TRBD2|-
TGTGCCAGCCACGCGGGGGGACGGGCCGGGGAGCTGTTTTTT
CASHAGGRAGELFF